This T cell receptor beta chain originates from a study of CD8 T cells in Susac syndrome. Study-wide results and limits: It was acknowledged in the study that its TCR sequencing and HLA analysis involved a relatively small number of individuals.

Healthy donors constituted the control group, matched for age and sex. On this clonotype itself: Its antigen remains unidentified.

An input of 0.5 to 1 ug of RNA was subjected to reverse transcription using random hexamers. The amplification used immunoSEQ multiplex PCR on TCR beta CDR3; it spanned 54 Vbeta and 13 Jbeta. TCRdb re-called the immunoSEQ multiplex PCR reads with MiXCR, one entry per CDR3 protein. The sample has 60,000 to 75,000 distinct CDR3 sequences, 95% seen once; the top ten hold over 0.2%. This CDR3 region has 17 residues. Trimming took off 0 bases at V and 7 bases at J, with 18 bases between the two ends. The V gene's germline CDR1 is LGHNA and CDR2 YSLEER. The chain has TRBV4-3 and TRBJ2-2, with D possibly TRBD2 on 6 matching bases. The receptor's source is a human donor in good health. Sequenced input: CD8+ T cells from PBMCs. The CDR3 nucleotides read TGCGCCAGCAGCCAAGATGAGTGGCGGGGTGAGGGCGGGGAGCTGTTTTTT. Its translation is CASSQDEWRGEGGELFF.